Sequencing of this T cell receptor (beta chain) was carried out in a study of cytomegalovirus exposure and HLA in healthy donors. Across the study: Early released data comprised about 85 million unique TCRs from HLA-typed donors.

The PCR contained 60 Vbeta and 13 Jbeta primers. Some clones are missing from TCRdb's copy, which holds only in-frame ones; the method was immunoSEQ multiplex PCR. Of 130,000 to 150,000 clones listed, 70% to 80% were seen once; the top ten hold around 10%. The V end was cut by 7 bases, the J end by 0 bases, with 4 bases between. The CDR3 is 12 residues long. Per the germline V gene, CDR1 is SNHLY and CDR2 is FYNNEI. This receptor was obtained from a woman between 50 and 59 years old in good health and CMV-seropositive. Material: PBMCs. The chain is built from TRBV2 and TRBJ1-5; no reliable D call. CDR3 region: CASTNSNQPQHF. CDR3 coding DNA: TGTGCCAGCACTAATAGCAATCAGCCCCAGCATTTT.